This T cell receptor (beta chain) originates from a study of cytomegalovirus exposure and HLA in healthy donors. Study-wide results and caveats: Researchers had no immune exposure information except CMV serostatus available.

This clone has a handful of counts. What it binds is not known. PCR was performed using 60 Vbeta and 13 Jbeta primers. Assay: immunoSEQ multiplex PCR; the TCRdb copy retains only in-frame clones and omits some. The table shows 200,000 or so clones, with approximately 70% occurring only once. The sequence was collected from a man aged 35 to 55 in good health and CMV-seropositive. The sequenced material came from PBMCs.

The CDR3 here is CATGAGVYNSPLHF. The CDR3 DNA follows: TGTGCCACCGGGGCAGGAGTCTATAATTCACCCCTCCACTTT. The chain has TRBV15 and TRBJ1-6, with D possibly TRBD1 on 5 matching bases. V dropped 8 bases and J dropped 3 bases, with 11 bases sitting between them. Germline assignment: CDR1 LNHNV and CDR2 YYDKDF (reference sequence). The length of the CDR3 is 14 residues.